This TCR beta chain was identified during a study of glioma-infiltrating T cells after dendritic cell vaccination. The wider study: Autologous tumor lysate was loaded overnight onto monocyte-derived dendritic cells grown less than 8 days with IL-4 and GM-CSF.

Germline V gene lookup returns CDR1 SGHNT and CDR2 YYREEE (reference sequence). The CDR3 has 15 residues. The V gene lost 1 base and the J gene lost 4 bases, with 14 bases spanning the gap. Sequencing used immunoSEQ multiplex PCR; TCRdb keeps in-frame clones, though not all of them. Found here are over 90,000 clones, around 80% of them singletons; the top ten hold approximately 5.5%. The time point denotes: after dendritic cell vaccination, including at tumor progression/relapse. PBMC were collected before vaccination, two weeks after the third vaccination, and at progression. Overall study results and limits: Higher TCR clonality did not directly relate to longer survival.

This clone was picked up a small number of times. Its cognate antigen is unknown. This sequence originates from a human donor with glioblastoma. Material: blood, obtained after dendritic cell vaccination. J is TRBJ1-2 and V is TRBV5-4; no clear D gene. DNA for the CDR3: TGTGCCAGCAGCTTGCGAGGGCGCGAAATCTATGGCTACACCTTC. Translating gives CASSLRGREIYGYTF. Supplemented by reference TRBV5-4 and TRBJ1-2, the full variable domain reads ETGVTQSPTHLIKTRGQQVTLRCSSQSGHNTVSWYQQALGQGPQFIFQYYREEENGRGNFPPRFSGLQFPNYSSELNVNALELDDSALYLCASSLRGREIYGYTFGSGTRLTVV.